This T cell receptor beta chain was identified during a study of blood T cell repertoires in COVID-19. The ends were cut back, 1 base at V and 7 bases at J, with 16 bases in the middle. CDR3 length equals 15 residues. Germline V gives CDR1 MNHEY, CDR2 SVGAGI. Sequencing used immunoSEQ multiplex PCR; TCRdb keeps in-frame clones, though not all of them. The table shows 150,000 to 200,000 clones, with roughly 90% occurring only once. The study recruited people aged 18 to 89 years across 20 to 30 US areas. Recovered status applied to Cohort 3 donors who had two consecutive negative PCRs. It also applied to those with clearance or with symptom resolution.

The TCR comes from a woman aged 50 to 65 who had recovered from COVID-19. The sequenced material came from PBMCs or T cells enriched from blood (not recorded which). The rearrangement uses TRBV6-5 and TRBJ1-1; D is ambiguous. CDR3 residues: CASSYYLRGSSEAFF. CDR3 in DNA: TGTGCCAGCAGTTACTATCTTCGAGGTTCGAGTGAAGCTTTCTTT.